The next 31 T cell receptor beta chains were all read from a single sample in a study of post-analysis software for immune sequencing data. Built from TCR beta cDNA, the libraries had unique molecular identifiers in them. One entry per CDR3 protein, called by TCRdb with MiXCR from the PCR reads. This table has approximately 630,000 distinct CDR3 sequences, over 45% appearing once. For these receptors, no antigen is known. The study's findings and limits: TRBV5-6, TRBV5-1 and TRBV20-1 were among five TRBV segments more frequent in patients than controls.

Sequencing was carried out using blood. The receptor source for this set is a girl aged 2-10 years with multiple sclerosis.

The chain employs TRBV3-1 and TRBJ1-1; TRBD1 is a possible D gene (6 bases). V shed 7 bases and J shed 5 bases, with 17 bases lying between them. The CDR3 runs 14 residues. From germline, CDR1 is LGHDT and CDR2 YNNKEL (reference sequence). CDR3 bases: TGTGCCAGCAATTCCCAGGGGAAAGGGACTGAAGCTTTCTTT. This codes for CASNSQGKGTEAFF. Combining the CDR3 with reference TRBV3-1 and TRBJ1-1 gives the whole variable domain DTAVSQTPKYLVTQMGNDKSIKCEQNLGHDTMYWYKQDSKKFLKIMFSYNNKELIINETVPNRFSPKSPDKAHLNLHINSLELGDSAVYFCASNSQGKGTEAFFGQGTRLTVV.

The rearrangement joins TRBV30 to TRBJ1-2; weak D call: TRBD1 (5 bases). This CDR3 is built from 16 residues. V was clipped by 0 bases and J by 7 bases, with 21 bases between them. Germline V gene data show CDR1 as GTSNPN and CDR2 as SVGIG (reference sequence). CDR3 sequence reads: CAWSVSRAPKVGGYTF. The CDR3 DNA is TGTGCCTGGAGTGTAAGCAGGGCTCCCAAAGTGGGTGGCTACACCTTC.

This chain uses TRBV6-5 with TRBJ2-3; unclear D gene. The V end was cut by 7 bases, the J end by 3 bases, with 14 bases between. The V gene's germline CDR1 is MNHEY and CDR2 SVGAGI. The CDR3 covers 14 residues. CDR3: CASTPIYSTDTQYF. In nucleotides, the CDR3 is TGTGCCAGCACCCCCATTTACAGTACAGATACGCAGTATTTT.

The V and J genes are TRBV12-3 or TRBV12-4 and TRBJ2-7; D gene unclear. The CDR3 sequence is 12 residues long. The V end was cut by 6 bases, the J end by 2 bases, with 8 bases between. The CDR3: CASRVFPYEQYF. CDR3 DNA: TGTGCCAGCAGGGTTTTTCCCTACGAGCAGTACTTC.

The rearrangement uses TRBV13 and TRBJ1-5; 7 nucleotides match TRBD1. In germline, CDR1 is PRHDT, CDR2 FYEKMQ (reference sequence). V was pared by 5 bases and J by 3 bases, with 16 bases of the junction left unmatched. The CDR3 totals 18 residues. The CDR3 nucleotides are TGTGCCAGCAGCCAGAGACAGGGTCGGGGGTATACCAATCAGCCCCAGCATTTT. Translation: CASSQRQGRGYTNQPQHF.

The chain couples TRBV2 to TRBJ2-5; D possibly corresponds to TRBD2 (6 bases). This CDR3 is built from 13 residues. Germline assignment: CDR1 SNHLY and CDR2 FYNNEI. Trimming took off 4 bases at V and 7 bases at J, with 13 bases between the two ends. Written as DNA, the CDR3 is TGTGCCAGCAGTGGGGCGTCCGGGGGGACCCAGTACTTC. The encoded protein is CASSGASGGTQYF. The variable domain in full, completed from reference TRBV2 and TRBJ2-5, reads EPEVTQTPSHQVTQMGQEVILRCVPISNHLYFYWYRQILGQKVEFLVSFYNNEISEKSEIFDDQFSVERPDGSNFTLKIRSTKLEDSAMYFCASSGASGGTQYFGPGTRLLVL.

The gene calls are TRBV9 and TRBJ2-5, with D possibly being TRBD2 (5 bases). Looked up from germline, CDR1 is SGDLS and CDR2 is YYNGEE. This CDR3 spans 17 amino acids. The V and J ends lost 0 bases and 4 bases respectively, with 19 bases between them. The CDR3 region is CASSVEPLMGVAETQYF. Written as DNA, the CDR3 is TGTGCCAGCAGCGTAGAACCCCTGATGGGAGTAGCAGAGACCCAGTACTTC.

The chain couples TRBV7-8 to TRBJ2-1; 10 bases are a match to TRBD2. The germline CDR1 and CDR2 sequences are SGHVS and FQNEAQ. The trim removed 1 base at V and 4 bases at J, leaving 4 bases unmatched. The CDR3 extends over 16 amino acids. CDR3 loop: CASSLEGTSVYNEQFF. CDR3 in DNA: TGTGCCAGCAGCTTAGAAGGGACTAGCGTTTACAATGAGCAGTTCTTC.

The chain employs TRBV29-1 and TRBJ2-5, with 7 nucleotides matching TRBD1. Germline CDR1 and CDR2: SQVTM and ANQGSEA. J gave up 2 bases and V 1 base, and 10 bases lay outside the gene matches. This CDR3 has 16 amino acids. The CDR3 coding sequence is TGCAGCGTTGAAGGTGCCCCGGGACAGCGGCAAGAGACCCAGTACTTC. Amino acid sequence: CSVEGAPGQRQETQYF.

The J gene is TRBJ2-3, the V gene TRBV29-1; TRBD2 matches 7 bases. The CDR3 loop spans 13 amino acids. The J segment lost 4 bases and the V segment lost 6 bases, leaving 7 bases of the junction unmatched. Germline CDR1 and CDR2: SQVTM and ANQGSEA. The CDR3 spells CSVGGGEADTQYF. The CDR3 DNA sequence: TGCAGCGTGGGGGGAGGGGAGGCAGATACGCAGTATTTT.

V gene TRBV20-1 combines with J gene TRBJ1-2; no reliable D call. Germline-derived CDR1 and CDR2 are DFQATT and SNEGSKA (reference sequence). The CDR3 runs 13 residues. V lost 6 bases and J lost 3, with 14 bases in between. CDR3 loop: CSARNDLDYGYTF. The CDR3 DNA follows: TGCAGTGCCAGAAATGATCTTGACTATGGCTACACCTTC.

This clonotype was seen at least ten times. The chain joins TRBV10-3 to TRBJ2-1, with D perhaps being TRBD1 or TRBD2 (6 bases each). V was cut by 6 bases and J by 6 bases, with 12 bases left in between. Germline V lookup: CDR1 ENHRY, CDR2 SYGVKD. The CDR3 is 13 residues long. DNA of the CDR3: TGTGCCATCAGCCCAGGGGAGGTCAATGAGCAGTTCTTC. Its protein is CAISPGEVNEQFF.

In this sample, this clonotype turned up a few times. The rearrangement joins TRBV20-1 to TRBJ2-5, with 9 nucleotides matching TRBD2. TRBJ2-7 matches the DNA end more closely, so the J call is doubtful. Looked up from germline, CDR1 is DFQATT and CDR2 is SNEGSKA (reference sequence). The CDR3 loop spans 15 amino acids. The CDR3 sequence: CSARDQPSGKAEQYF. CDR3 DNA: TGCAGTGCTAGAGATCAACCTAGCGGGAAGGCCGAGCAGTACTTC.

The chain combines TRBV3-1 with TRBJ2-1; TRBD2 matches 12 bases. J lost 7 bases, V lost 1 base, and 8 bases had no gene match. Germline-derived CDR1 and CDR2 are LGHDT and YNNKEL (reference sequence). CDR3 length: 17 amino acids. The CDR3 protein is CASSQVGLAGGLNEQFF. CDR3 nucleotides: TGTGCCAGCAGCCAAGTGGGGCTAGCGGGGGGGCTTAATGAGCAGTTCTTC.

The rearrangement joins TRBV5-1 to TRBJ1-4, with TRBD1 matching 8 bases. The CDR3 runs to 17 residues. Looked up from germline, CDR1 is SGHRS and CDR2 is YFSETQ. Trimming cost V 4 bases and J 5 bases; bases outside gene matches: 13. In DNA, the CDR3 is TGCGCCAGCAGCCCAGGAGGGACAGGCGACACAAATGAAAAACTGTTTTTT. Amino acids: CASSPGGTGDTNEKLFF.

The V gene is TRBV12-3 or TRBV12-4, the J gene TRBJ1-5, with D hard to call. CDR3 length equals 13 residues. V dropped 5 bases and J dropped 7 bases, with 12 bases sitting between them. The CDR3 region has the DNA TGTGCCAGCAGTCCACTTGAGAGGCAGCCCCAGCATTTT. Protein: CASSPLERQPQHF.

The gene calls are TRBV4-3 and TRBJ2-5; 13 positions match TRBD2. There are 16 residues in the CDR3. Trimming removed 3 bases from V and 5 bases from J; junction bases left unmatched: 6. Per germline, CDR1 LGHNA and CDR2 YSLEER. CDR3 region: CASSQPGLAGRETQYF. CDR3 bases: TGCGCCAGCAGCCAGCCGGGACTAGCGGGGAGGGAGACCCAGTACTTC.

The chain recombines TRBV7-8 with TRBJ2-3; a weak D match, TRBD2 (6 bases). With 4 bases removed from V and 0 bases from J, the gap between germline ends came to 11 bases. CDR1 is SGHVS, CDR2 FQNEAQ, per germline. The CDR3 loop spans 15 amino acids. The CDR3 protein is CASSSWRGSTDTQYF. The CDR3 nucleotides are TGTGCCAGCAGCTCGTGGCGGGGTAGCACAGATACGCAGTATTTT.

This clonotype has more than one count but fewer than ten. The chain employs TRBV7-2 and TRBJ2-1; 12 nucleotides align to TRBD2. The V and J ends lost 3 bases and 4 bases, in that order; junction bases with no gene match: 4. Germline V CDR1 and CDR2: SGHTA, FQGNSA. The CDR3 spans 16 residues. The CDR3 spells CASSLLAGGPYNEQFF. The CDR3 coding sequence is TGTGCCAGCAGCTTGCTAGCGGGGGGGCCTTACAATGAGCAGTTCTTC.

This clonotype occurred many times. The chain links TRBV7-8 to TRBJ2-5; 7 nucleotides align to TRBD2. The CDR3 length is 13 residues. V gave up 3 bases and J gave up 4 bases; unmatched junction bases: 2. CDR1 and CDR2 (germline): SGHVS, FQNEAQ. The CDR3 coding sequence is TGTGCCAGCAGCTTGGGGGGGGTAGAGACCCAGTACTTC. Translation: CASSLGGVETQYF. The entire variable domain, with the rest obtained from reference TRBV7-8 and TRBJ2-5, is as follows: GAGVSQSPRYKVAKRGQDVALRCDPISGHVSLFWYQQALGQGPEFLTYFQNEAQLDKSGLPSDRFFAERPEGSVSTLKIQRTQQEDSAVYLCASSLGGVETQYFGPGTRLLVL.

The CDR3 region is CASSQGGQIYNEQFF. The CDR3 coding sequence is TGCGCCAGCAGCCAAGGGGGCCAAATATACAATGAGCAGTTCTTC. V and J are TRBV5-1 and TRBJ2-1; TRBD1 aligns across 7 bases. The trim removed 4 bases at V and 4 bases at J, leaving 8 bases unmatched. The CDR3 has 15 residues. Per germline, CDR1 SGHRS and CDR2 YFSETQ.

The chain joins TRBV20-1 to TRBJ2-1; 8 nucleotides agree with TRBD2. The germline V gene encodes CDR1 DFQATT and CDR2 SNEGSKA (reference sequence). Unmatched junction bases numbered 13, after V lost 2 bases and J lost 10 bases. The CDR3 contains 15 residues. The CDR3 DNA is TGCAGTGCTAGATGGACGCGGGGGGACCCCCGAGAGCAGTTCTTC. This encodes CSARWTRGDPREQFF.

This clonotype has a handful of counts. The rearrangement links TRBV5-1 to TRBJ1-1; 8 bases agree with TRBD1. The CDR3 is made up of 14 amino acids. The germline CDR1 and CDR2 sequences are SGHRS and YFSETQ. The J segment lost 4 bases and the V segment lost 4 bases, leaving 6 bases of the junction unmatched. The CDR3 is CASSPGQGSTEAFF. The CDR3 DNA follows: TGCGCCAGCAGCCCAGGACAGGGTAGCACTGAAGCTTTCTTT.

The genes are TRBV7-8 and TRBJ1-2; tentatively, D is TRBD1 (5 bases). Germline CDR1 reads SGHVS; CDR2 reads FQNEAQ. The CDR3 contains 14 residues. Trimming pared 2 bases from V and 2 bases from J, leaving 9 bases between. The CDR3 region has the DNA TGTGCCAGCAGCTTATTCTCAGGGAACTATGGCTACACCTTC. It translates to CASSLFSGNYGYTF.

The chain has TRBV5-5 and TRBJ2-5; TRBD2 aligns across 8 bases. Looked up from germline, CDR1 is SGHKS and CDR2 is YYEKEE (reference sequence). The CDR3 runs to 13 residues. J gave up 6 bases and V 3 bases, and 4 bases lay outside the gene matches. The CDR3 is CASSSGLEQTQYF. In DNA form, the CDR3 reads TGTGCCAGCAGCTCGGGACTAGAACAGACCCAGTACTTC.

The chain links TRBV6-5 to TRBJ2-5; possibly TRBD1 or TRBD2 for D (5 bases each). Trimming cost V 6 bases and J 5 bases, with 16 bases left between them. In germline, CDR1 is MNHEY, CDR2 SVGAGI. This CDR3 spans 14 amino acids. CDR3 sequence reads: CASSHRRGGETQYF. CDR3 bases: TGTGCCAGCAGCCACCGTAGGGGCGGGGAGACCCAGTACTTC.

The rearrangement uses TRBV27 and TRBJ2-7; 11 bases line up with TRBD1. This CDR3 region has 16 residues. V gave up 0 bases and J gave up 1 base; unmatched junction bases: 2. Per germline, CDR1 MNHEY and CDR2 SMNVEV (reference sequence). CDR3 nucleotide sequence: TGTGCCAGCAGTTTATCGGGACAGGGGGTGTCCTACGAGCAGTACTTC. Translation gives CASSLSGQGVSYEQYF.

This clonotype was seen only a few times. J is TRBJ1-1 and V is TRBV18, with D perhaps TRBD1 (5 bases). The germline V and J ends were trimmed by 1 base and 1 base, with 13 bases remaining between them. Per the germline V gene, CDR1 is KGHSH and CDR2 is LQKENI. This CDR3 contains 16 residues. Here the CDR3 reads CASSPREGRRNTEAFF. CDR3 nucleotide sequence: TGTGCCAGCTCACCACGGGAGGGGAGGAGGAACACTGAAGCTTTCTTT.

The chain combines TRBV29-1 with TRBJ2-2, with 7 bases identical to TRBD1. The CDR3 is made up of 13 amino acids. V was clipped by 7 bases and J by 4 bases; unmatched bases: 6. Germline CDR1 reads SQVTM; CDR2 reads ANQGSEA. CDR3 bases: TGCAGCGGCCGTCACAGGGGCACCGGGGAGCTGTTTTTT. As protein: CSGRHRGTGELFF.

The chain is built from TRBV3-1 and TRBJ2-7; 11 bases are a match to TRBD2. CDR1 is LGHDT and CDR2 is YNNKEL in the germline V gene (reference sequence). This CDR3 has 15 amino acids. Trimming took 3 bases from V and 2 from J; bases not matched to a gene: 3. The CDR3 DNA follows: TGTGCCAGCAGCCAGGGACTAGCGGATGCCTACGAGCAGTACTTC. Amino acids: CASSQGLADAYEQYF.

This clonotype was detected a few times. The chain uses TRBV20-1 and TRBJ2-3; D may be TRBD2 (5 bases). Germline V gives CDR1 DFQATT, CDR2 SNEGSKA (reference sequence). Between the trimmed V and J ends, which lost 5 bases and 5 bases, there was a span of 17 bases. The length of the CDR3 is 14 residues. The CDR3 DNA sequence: TGCAGTGCTCTCCGTCACTTAGCGAGAGATACGCAGTATTTT. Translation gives CSALRHLARDTQYF.